This is a list of T cell receptor beta chains from one sample in a study of cytomegalovirus exposure and HLA in healthy donors. This table comes from immunoSEQ multiplex PCR, and its TCRdb copy is limited to in-frame clones, with some not included. In total, the table holds 100,000 to 150,000 clones. Sequences were obtained from PBMCs. The source of these receptors is a man younger than 35 in good health and CMV-seronegative. Each CDR3 is given with its conserved first and last residue. A D gene is named only where the DNA matches it firmly.

cdr3_nt,cdr3_aa,j_call,d_call,v_call,cdr3_length
TGTGCCAGCAGCCGGGACAGGGGCTCCTACGAGCAGTACTTC,CASSRDRGSYEQYF,TRBJ2-7,TRBD1,TRBV11-1,14
TGTGCCAGCAGACAGGGTGCCGAAGCTTTCTTT,CASRQGAEAFF,TRBJ1-1,NA,TRBV6-4,11
TGCGCCAGCAGTCCGAGGTTCCAAGAGACCCAGTACTTC,CASSPRFQETQYF,TRBJ2-5,NA,TRBV10-2,13
TGTGCCAGCAGCTTGGCGGGAGTTCAGCCCCAGCATTTT,CASSLAGVQPQHF,TRBJ1-5,NA,TRBV5-8,13
TGCGCCAGCAGTGGTGTGGGACAGAGCACCATGAGCACTGAAGCTTTCTTT,CASSGVGQSTMSTEAFF,TRBJ1-1,TRBD1,TRBV10-2,17
TGTGCCAGCAGCTGGGGGGGGTCGGACACTGAAGCTTTCTTT,CASSWGGSDTEAFF,TRBJ1-1,NA,TRBV7-9,14
TGTGCCAGCAGCTTTGACAGGGCCCCTACCTACGAGCAGTACTTC,CASSFDRAPTYEQYF,TRBJ2-7,TRBD1,TRBV11-1,15
TGTGCCAGCAGTTCGCGGTCCCCTCGGGATGGCTACACCTTC,CASSSRSPRDGYTF,TRBJ1-2,NA,TRBV28,14
TGTGCCAGTAGTATTGAGGTGGATGCGGGGGGCTACACCTTC,CASSIEVDAGGYTF,TRBJ1-2,NA,TRBV19,14
TGTGCCAGCAGTCCCCCGACAGATAGCAAAAACATTCAGTACTTC,CASSPPTDSKNIQYF,TRBJ2-4,NA,TRBV28,15